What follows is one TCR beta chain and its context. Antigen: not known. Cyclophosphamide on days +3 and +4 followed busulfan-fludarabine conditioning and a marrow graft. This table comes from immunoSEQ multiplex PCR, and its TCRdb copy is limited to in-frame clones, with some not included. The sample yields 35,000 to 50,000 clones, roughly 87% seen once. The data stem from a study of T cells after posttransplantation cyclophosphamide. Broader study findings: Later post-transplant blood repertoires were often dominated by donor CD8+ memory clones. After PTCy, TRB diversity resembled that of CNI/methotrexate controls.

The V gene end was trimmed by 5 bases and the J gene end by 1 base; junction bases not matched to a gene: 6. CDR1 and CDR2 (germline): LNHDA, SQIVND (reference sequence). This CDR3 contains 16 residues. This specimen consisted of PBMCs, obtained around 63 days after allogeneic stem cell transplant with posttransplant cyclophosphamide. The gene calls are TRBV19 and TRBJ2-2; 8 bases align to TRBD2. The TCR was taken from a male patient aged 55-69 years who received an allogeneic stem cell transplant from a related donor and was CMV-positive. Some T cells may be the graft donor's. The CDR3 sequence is CASSPRLALNTGELFF. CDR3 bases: TGTGCCAGTAGTCCCCGACTAGCGTTGAACACCGGGGAGCTGTTTTTT.